This record concerns one T cell receptor beta chain sequence. No antigen is known for it. No base quality values were provided; no much bigger clone lies one nucleotide off. Other DNA sequences from this sample encode an identical CDR3 as well. The CDR3 regions of human TCRbeta chains were analyzed by immunosequencing. On the study's bioinformatics: Repertoire TCRs were matched against a reference library of SARS-CoV-2-specific TCRs generated with the MIRA antigen-specificity platform. Breadth was defined as the fraction of unique TCRs that were SARS-CoV-2-associated. Depth was defined as the fraction of total T cells that were SARS-CoV-2-associated. Using the MIRA data, each spike-specific TCR was mapped to the spike region that the TCR reacts to and placed in a CD4 or CD8 class. Log10-transformed breadth and depth values were compared by one-way ANOVA with Sidak's multiple comparisons tests. Imported from immuneACCESS, the table was reduced by TCRdb to in-frame sequences with V and J called. These copies leave out some clones; in studies compared against another copy, an unresolved V gene accounts for under half, and the cause of the remainder is not known. Clone size and V and J calls were adopted from that table, with D and trimming inferred from the DNA. Recorded for this sample are 100,000 to 150,000 clones; less than 95% of them occurred a single time. The biggest ten clones account for 6.9% of the sample.

The cysteine opens and the phenylalanine closes a CDR3 of 13 amino acids. Only CDR3 DNA remains: 39 bases, in frame from the first base. The CDR1 and CDR2 encoded by the germline V gene are SGHTA and FQGTGA. Relative to germline, V is 5 bases shorter and J is 4 bases shorter, with 10 bases between their ends. These data are taken from a study of T cell responses to AZD1222 COVID-19 vaccine (dated by TCRdb to 2020 to 2023). Notes on the research overall: AZD1222 recipients given second doses at about 4 weeks or at about 12 weeks were pooled, since spike-specific TCR depth and breadth were not found to differ between the two schedules. A total of 230 to 250 trial participants underwent TCR sequencing, of whom 207 had received two doses of AZD1222 and around 25 had received two doses of the MenACWY control vaccine. Enrollment into the trials was organized by age into subgroups of 18-55, 56-69 and 70-plus years, and those subgroups contained roughly 160, 29 and 62 TCR-sequenced participants, respectively.

What the work shows at the level of the full study, not this receptor alone: Reportedly, almost half of the unique spike-specific TCRs recognized epitopes lying outside the regions that are mutated in the B.1.351 and B.1.1.7 variants. Participants were mostly white British, with more females than males. The authors suggested clonal diversity may have been underestimated. Vaccine-associated CD4 TCRs spanned the whole spike protein, with dominant responses in regions 160-218 and 743-854. Spike-specific TCR breadth and depth rose significantly after two AZD1222 doses compared with day 0 and with MenACWY recipients. In the small 56-69-year group, the increase in depth fell short of significance, most likely because of low power. Because no day 14 peak-response samples were available, repertoires were characterized only after the peak T cell response. Conclusions about previously exposed vaccinees are limited, since just five to seven AZD1222 recipients were seropositive for SARS-CoV-2 at baseline.

The sample's time point label is to be understood as: baseline before first vaccination. Vaccinee samples were obtained from the UK trials COV001 and COV002, which included a single-blind randomized controlled phase 2/3 trial of AZD1222 (ChAdOx1 nCoV-19) in healthy adults. For TCRbeta chain sequencing, PBMC samples were collected from trial participants at day 0 and at day 28 after the second dose. This receptor was identified in an adult in good health. Recombination joined TRBV7-3 with TRBJ2-3; the best D guess is TRBD1, with 5 bases matching. The input for sequencing was peripheral blood, taken on day 0 of AZD1222 vaccination. In nucleotides, the sequence is TGTGCCAGCAGCCTCACAGGACCAGATACGCAGTATTTT. Its protein reads: CASSLTGPDTQYF.